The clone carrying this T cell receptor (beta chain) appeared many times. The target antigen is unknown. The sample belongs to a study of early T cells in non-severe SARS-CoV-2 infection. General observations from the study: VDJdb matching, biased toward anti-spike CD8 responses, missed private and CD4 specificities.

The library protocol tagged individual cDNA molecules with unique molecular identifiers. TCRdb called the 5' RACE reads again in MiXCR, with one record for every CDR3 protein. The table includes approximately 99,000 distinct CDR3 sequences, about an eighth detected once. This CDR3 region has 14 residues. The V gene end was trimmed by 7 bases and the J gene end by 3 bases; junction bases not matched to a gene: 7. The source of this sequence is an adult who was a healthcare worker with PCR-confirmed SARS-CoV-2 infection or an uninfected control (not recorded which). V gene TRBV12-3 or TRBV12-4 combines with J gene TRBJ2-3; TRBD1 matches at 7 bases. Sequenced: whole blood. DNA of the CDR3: TGTGCCAGCACCCACCTACAGGGGACAGATACGCAGTATTTT. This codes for CASTHLQGTDTQYF.